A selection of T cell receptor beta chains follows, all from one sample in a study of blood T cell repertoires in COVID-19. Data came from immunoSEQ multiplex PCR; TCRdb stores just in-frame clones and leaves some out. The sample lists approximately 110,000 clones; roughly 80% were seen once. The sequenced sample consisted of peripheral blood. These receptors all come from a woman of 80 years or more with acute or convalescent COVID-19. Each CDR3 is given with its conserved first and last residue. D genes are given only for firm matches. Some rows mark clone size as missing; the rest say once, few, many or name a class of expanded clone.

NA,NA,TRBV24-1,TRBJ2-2,CACGVAGELFF,TGTGCCTGCGGGGTAGCCGGGGAGCTGTTTTTT
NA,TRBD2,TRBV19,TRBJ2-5,CASRGRSGSLETQYF,TGTGCCAGTAGAGGTAGAAGCGGGAGTTTGGAGACCCAGTACTTC
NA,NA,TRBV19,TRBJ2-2,CASSAQDGELFF,TGTGCCAGTAGTGCTCAGGACGGGGAGCTGTTTTTT
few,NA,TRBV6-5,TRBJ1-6,CASLGGESSPLHF,TGTGCCAGCCTAGGGGGAGAGTCTTCACCCCTCCACTTT
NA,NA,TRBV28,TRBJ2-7,CASSLSGTSSYEQYF,TGTGCCAGCAGTCTAAGCGGAACCAGCTCCTACGAGCAGTACTTC
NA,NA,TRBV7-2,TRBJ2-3,CASSLRAGTDTQYF,TGTGCCAGCAGCTTACGAGCGGGCACAGATACGCAGTATTTT
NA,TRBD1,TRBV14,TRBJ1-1,CASSRDRGAFF,TGTGCCAGCAGCCGCGACAGGGGAGCTTTCTTT
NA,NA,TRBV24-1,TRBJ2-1,CATSDPLVVNEQFF,TGTGCCACCAGTGATCCACTTGTGGTGAATGAGCAGTTCTTC
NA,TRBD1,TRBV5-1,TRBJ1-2,CASSWDPGQADGYTF,TGCGCCAGCAGCTGGGACCCGGGACAGGCGGATGGCTACACCTTC
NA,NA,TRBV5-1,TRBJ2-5,CASSLGQGGETQYF,TGCGCCAGCAGCTTGGGGCAGGGGGGAGAGACCCAGTACTTC
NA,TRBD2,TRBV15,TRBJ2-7,CATTPTSGMYEQYF,TGTGCCACCACTCCGACTAGCGGGATGTACGAGCAGTACTTC
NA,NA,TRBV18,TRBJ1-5,CASSPLGGRNQPQHF,TGTGCCAGCTCACCACTGGGAGGGCGCAATCAGCCCCAGCATTTT
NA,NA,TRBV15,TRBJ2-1,CATSRDFGGNEQFF,TGTGCCACCAGCAGAGATTTCGGGGGCAATGAGCAGTTCTTC
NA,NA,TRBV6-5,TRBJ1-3,CASRTPSGNTIYF,TGTGCCAGCAGGACACCCTCTGGAAACACCATATATTTT
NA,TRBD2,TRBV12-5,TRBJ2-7,CASGKGLAIVEQYF,TGTGCTAGTGGCAAGGGACTAGCGATCGTCGAGCAGTACTTC
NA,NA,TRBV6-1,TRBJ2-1,CASSESGGWTHHEQFF,TGTGCCAGCAGTGAATCCGGGGGATGGACACACCATGAGCAGTTCTTC
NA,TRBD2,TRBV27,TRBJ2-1,CASSYSGASYNEQFF,TGTGCCAGCAGTTATAGCGGGGCTTCCTACAATGAGCAGTTCTTC
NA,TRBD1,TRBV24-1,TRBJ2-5,CATSEPGTGGVQYF,TGTGCCACCAGTGAACCCGGGACAGGGGGCGTCCAGTACTTC
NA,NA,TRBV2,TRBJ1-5,CASSRERSQPQHF,TGTGCCAGCAGTAGGGAGCGGAGTCAGCCCCAGCATTTT
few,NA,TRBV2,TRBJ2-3,CASGITDTQYF,TGTGCCAGCGGCATAACAGATACGCAGTATTTT
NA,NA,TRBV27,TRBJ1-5,CASSGPIYNQPQHF,TGTGCCTCCTCCGGTCCCATTTACAATCAGCCCCAGCATTTT
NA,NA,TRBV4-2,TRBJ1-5,CASSLRENSNQPQHF,TGTGCCAGCAGCCTTCGGGAAAATAGCAATCAGCCCCAGCATTTT
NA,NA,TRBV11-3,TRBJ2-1,CASSSYPDSNEQFF,TGTGCCAGCAGCTCCTACCCCGACAGCAATGAGCAGTTCTTC
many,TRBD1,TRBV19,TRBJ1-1,CASSPGGPATEAFF,TGTGCCAGTAGTCCAGGGGGCCCGGCCACTGAAGCTTTCTTT
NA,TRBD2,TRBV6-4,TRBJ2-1,CASSEGTSGRESYNEQFF,TGTGCCAGCAGTGAAGGGACTAGCGGGAGGGAATCCTACAATGAGCAGTTCTTC
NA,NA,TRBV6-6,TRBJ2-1,CATQDYRSEQFF,TGTGCCACCCAGGACTATCGCAGTGAGCAGTTCTTC
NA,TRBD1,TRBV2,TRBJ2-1,CASADGTGGRNEQFF,TGTGCCAGCGCCGATGGGACAGGGGGTAGAAATGAGCAGTTCTTC
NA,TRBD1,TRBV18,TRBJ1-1,CASSPIKGTGVTEAFF,TGTGCCAGCTCACCAATTAAAGGGACAGGGGTAACTGAAGCTTTCTTT
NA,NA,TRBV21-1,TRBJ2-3,CASSKGQGSTDTQYF,TGTGCCAGCAGCAAAGGACAGGGGAGCACAGATACGCAGTATTTT
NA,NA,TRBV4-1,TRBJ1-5,CASSQVYGGAQHF,TGCGCCAGCAGCCAAGTATACGGGGGAGCCCAGCATTTT